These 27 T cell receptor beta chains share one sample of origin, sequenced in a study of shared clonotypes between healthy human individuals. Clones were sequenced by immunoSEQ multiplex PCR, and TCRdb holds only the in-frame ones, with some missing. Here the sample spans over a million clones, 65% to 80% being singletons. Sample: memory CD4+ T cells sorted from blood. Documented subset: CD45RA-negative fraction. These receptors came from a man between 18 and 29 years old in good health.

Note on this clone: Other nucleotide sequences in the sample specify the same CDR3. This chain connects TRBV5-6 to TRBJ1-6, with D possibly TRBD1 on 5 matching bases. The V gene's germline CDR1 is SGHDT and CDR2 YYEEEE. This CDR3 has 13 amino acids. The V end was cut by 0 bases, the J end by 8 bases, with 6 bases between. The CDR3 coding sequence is TGTGCCAGCAGCTTGGGAGGGGATTCACCCCTCCACTTT. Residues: CASSLGGDSPLHF.

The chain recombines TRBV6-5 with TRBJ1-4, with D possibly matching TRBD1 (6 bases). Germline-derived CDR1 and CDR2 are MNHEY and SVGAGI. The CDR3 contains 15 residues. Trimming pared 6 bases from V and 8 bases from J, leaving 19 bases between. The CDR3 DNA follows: TGTGCCAGCAGCCGCATAGGGGGAGGAGAGGAAAAACTGTTTTTT. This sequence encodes CASSRIGGGEEKLFF.

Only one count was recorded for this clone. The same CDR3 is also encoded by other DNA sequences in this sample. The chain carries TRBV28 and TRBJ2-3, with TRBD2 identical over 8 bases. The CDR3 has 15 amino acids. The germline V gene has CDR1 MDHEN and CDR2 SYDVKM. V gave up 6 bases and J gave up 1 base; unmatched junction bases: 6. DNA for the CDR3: TGTGCCAGCAGCCTACGGGGGGGCGGCACAGATACGCAGTATTTT. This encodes CASSLRGGGTDTQYF. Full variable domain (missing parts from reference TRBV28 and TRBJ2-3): DVKVTQSSRYLVKRTGEKVFLECVQDMDHENMFWYRQDPGLGLRLIYFSYDVKMKEKGDIPEGYSVSREKKERFSLILESASTNQTSMYLCASSLRGGGTDTQYFGPGTRLTVL.

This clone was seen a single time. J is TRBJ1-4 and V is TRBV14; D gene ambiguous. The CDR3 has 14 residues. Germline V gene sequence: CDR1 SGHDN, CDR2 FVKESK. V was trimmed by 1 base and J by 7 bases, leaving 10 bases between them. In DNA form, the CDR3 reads TGTGCCAGCAGCCAAGGGGGAAAGGCTGAAAAACTGTTTTTT. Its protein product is CASSQGGKAEKLFF.

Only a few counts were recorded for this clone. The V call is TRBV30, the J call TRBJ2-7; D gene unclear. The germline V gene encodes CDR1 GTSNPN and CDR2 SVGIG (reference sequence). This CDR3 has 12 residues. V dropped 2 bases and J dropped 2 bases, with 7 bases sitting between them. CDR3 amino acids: CAWSRMAYEQYF. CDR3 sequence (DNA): TGTGCCTGGAGTAGAATGGCCTACGAGCAGTACTTC.

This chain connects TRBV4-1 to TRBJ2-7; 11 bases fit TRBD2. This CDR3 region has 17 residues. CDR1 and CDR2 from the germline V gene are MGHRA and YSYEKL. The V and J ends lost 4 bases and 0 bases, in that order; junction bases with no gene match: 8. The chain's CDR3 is CASSLPTTSGVSYEQYF. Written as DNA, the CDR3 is TGCGCCAGCAGCCTACCGACGACTAGCGGGGTCTCCTACGAGCAGTACTTC.

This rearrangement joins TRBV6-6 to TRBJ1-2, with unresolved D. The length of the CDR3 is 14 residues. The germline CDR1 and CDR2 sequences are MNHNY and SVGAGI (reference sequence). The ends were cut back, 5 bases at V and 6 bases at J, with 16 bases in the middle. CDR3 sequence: CASSQRWAADGYTF. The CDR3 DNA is TGTGCCAGCAGTCAAAGGTGGGCCGCGGATGGCTACACCTTC.

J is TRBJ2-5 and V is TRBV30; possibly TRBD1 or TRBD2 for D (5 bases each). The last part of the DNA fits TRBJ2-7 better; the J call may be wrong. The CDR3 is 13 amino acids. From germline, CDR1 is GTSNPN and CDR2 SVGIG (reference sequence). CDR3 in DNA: TGTGCCTTTGATGCCGGGACCTCCTACGAGCAGTACTTC. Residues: CAFDAGTSYEQYF.

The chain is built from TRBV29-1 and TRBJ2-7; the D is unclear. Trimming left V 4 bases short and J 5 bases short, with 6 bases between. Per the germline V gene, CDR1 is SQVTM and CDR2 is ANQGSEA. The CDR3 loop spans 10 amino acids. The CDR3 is CSVASHEQYF. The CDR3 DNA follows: TGCAGCGTTGCATCCCACGAGCAGTACTTC.

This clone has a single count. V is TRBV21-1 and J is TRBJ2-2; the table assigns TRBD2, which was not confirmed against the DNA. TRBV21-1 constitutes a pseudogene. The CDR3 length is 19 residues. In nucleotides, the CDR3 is TGTGCCAGCAGCAAAGGGGGACTAGCGGGAGGGTGTGGCACCGGGGAGCTGTTTTTT. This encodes CASSKGGLAGGCGTGELFF.

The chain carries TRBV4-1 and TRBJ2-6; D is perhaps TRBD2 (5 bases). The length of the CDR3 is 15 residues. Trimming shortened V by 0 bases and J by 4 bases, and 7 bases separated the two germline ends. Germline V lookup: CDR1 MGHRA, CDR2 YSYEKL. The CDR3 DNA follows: TGCGCCAGCAGCCAAGACCCGGGGGGGGCCAACGTCCTGACTTTC. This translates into CASSQDPGGANVLTF.

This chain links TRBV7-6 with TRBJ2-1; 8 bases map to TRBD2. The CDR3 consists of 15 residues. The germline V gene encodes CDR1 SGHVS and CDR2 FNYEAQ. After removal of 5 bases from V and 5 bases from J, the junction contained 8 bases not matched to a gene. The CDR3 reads CASSPRSGADNEQFF. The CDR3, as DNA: TGTGCCAGCAGCCCTCGTAGCGGGGCAGACAATGAGCAGTTCTTC.

The CDR3 region has the DNA TGTGCCAGCAGCTTTCGAACAGGGGGAACTGAAGCTTTCTTT. Translation gives CASSFRTGGTEAFF. The V gene is TRBV14, the J gene TRBJ1-1; 8 bases map to TRBD1. After removal of 5 bases from V and 5 bases from J, the junction contained 7 bases not matched to a gene. This CDR3 contains 14 residues. The V gene's germline CDR1 is SGHDN and CDR2 FVKESK.

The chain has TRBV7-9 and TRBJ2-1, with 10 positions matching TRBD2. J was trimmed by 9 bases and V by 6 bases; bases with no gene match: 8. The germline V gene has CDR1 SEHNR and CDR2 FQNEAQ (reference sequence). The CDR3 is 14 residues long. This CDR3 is CASRTSGAFGEQFF. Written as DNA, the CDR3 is TGTGCCAGCAGAACTAGCGGGGCTTTTGGTGAGCAGTTCTTC.

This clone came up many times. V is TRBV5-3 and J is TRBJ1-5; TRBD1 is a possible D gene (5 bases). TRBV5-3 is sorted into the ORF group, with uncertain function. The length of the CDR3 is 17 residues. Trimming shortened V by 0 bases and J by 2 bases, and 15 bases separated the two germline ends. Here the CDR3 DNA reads TGTGCCAGAAGCTTGGGTCCTCCAGGGATGGGCAATCAGCCCCAGCATTTT. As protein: CARSLGPPGMGNQPQHF.

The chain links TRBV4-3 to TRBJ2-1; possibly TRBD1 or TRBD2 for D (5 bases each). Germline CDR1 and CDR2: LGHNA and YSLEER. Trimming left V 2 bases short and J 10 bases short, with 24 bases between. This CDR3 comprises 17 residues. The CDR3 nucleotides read TGCGCCAGCAGCCAATCCGGGGCTATGTTAACGTTTGGAGAGCAGTTCTTC. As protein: CASSQSGAMLTFGEQFF.

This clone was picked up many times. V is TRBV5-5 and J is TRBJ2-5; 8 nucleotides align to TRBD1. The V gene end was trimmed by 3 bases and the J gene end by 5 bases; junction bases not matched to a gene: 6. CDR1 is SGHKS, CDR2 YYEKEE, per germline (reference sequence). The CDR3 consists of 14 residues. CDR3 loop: CASSSSGGVETQYF. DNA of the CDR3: TGTGCCAGCAGCTCATCAGGGGGCGTGGAGACCCAGTACTTC.

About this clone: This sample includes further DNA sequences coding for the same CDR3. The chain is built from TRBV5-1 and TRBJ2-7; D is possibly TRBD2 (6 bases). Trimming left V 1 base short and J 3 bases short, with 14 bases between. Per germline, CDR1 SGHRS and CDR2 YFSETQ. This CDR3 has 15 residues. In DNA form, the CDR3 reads TGCGCCAGCAGCTTGCTTGGAGGGCCCCTCTACGAGCAGTACTTC. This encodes CASSLLGGPLYEQYF.

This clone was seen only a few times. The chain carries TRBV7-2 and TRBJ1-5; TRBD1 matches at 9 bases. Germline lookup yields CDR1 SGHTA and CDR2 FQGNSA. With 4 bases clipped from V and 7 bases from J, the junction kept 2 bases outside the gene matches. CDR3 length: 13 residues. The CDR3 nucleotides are TGTGCCAGCAGCTACAGGGGGCAACAGCCCCAGCATTTT. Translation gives CASSYRGQQPQHF. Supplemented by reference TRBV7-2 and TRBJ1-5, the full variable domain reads GAGVSQSPSNKVTEKGKDVELRCDPISGHTALYWYRQSLGQGLEFLIYFQGNSAPDKSGLPSDRFSAERTGGSVSTLTIQRTQQEDSAVYLCASSYRGQQPQHFGDGTRLSIL.

The CDR3 DNA follows: TGTGCCAGTAGTGACGTCTTTAGCAATCAGCCCCAGCATTTT. Translation: CASSDVFSNQPQHF. J is TRBJ1-5 and V is TRBV19; the D is unclear. This CDR3 has 14 amino acids. Between the trimmed V and J ends, which lost 5 bases and 0 bases, there was a span of 8 bases. Germline CDR1 LNHDA, CDR2 SQIVND (reference sequence).

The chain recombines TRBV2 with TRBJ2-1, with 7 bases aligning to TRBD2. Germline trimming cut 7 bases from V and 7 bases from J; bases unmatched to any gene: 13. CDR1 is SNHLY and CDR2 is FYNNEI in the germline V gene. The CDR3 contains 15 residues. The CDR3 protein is CASTRDSGYGNEQFF. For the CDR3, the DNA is TGTGCCAGCACGCGGGATAGCGGGTATGGTAATGAGCAGTTCTTC.

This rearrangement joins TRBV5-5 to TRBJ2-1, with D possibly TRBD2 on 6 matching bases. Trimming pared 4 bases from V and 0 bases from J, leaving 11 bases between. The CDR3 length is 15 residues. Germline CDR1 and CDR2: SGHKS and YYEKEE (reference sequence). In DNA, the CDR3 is TGTGCCAGCAGCCCGATGGGACTCTCCTACAATGAGCAGTTCTTC. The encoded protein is CASSPMGLSYNEQFF.

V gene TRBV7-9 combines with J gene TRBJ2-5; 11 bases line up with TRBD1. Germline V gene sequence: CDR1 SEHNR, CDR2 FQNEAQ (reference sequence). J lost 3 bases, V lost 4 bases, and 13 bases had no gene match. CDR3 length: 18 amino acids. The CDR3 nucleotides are TGTGCCAGCAGCTCACCACCTCCGGACAGGGGGCCTGAAGAGACCCAGTACTTC. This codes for CASSSPPPDRGPEETQYF.

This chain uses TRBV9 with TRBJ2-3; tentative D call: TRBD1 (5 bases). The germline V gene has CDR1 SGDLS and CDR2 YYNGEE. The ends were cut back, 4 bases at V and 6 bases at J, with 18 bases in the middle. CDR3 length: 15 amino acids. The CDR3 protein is CASSPSTGLIDTQYF. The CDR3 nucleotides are TGTGCCAGCAGCCCAAGTACAGGTTTAATCGATACGCAGTATTTT.

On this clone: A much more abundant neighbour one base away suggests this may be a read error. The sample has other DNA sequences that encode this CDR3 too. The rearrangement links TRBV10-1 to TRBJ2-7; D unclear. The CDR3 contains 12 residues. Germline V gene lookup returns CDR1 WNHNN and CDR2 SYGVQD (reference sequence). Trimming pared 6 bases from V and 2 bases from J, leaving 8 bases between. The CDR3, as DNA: TGCGCCAGCAGCGCCGGTACCTACGAGCAGTACTTC. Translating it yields CASSAGTYEQYF.

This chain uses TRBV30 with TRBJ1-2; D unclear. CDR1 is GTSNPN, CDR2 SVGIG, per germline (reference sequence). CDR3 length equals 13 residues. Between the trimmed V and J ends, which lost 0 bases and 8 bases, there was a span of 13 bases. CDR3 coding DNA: TGTGCCTGGAGTGTACCTGGAGTAAGGGGCTACACCTTC. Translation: CAWSVPGVRGYTF.

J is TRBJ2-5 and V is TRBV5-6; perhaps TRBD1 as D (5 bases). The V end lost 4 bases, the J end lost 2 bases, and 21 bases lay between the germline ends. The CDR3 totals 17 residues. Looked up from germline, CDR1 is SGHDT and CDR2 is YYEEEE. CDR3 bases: TGTGCCAGCAGCCCCTGGCCCCAGCAGGGAACACAAGAGACCCAGTACTTC. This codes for CASSPWPQQGTQETQYF.